The present T cell receptor beta chain was sequenced within a study of T cell responses to AZD1222 COVID-19 vaccine. The CDR3 sequence is 16 residues long. Germline lookup yields CDR1 MNHEY and CDR2 SMNVEV (reference sequence). V shed 7 bases and J 3 bases; nucleotides not matched to a gene: 11. This clone showed up just once. Generated by immunoSEQ multiplex PCR, the TCRdb table keeps only in-frame clones and is missing some. Here the sample spans more than 150,000 clones, 70% to 90% being singletons. The rearrangement uses TRBV27 and TRBJ2-2; TRBD1 matches at 7 bases. Sequences were derived from peripheral blood, sampled on day 0 of AZD1222 vaccination. The sequence came from an adult in good health. CDR3 loop: CASTRTPGTDTGELFF. In DNA, the CDR3 is TGTGCCAGCACCCGTACCCCCGGGACAGACACCGGGGAGCTGTTTTTT.